This T cell receptor (beta chain) appears in the sequencing data of a study of siplizumab effects on memory and regulatory T cells. Method: immunoSEQ multiplex PCR; TCRdb's copy keeps in-frame clones and lacks some. The table has 80,000 to 130,000 clones, around 92% seen once. Points from the study as a whole: A small minority of alloreactive clones were mapped to unstimulated subsets. Naive T cells appeared more diverse than memory cells and seemed to be major alloresponse contributors.

A word on this clone: Its specificity is unknown.

Sequenced material: Tregs sorted from blood. The source of this sequence is a human donor in good health.

The CDR3 DNA follows: TGTGCCAGCAGCTTAGGTTCCTTGGGACAGGGTTATACCGGGGAGCTGTTTTTT. It translates to CASSLGSLGQGYTGELFF. The rearrangement uses TRBV7-2 and TRBJ2-2; 9 nucleotides agree with TRBD1. The V and J ends lost 1 base and 5 bases, in that order; junction bases with no gene match: 11. Germline V gene sequence: CDR1 SGHTA, CDR2 FQGNSA. CDR3 length equals 18 residues. The full variable domain, completed using reference TRBV7-2 and TRBJ2-2, is GAGVSQSPSNKVTEKGKDVELRCDPISGHTALYWYRQSLGQGLEFLIYFQGNSAPDKSGLPSDRFSAERTGGSVSTLTIQRTQQEDSAVYLCASSLGSLGQGYTGELFFGEGSRLTVL.